The rows below give T cell receptor beta chains drawn from one sample of a study of T cell clonotyping in hematopoietic cell transplantation. Measured with immunoSEQ multiplex PCR; TCRdb has only the in-frame clones, and not every one. The sample includes roughly 20,000 clones, more than 75% of them seen just once. The specimen comprised peripheral blood mononuclear cells, sampled before stem cell transplant. Receptors originate from a man aged 50 to 59 with acute myeloid leukemia. Some clones in this sample may be carry-over from other donors' samples. Both conserved end residues are part of each CDR3. Fields, in order: clone size, J gene, V gene, D gene, CDR3 DNA, CDR3 protein. D genes are given only for firm matches. Size is omitted from some rows. Given values are once, few, many or a class for expanded clones.

abundance: -
j_gene: TRBJ1-2
v_gene: TRBV5-1
d_gene: -
CDR3nt: TGCGCCAGCAGCTTGGATGGTACTGGCTACACCTTC
CDR3aa: CASSLDGTGYTF

abundance: -
j_gene: TRBJ2-3
v_gene: TRBV5-5
d_gene: -
CDR3nt: TGTGCCAGCAGCTTGGAAGTCCGGGATACGCAGTATTTT
CDR3aa: CASSLEVRDTQYF

abundance: -
j_gene: TRBJ1-2
v_gene: TRBV6-6
d_gene: TRBD1
CDR3nt: TGTGCCAGCAGTTACCGGAAGGGGGCTCAACCCTATGGCTACACCTTC
CDR3aa: CASSYRKGAQPYGYTF

abundance: -
j_gene: TRBJ2-6
v_gene: TRBV5-1
d_gene: -
CDR3nt: TGCGCCAGCAGCGGGGAAACACCGTTCGGGGCCAACGTCCTGACTTTC
CDR3aa: CASSGETPFGANVLTF

abundance: few
j_gene: TRBJ1-1
v_gene: TRBV5-1
d_gene: -
CDR3nt: TGCGCCAGCAGAGTGGGGGGAAACACTGAAGCTTTCTTT
CDR3aa: CASRVGGNTEAFF

abundance: -
j_gene: TRBJ2-5
v_gene: TRBV11-2
d_gene: TRBD2
CDR3nt: TGTGCCAGCAGCCAGGGACTAGCAGAAGAGACCCAGTACTTC
CDR3aa: CASSQGLAEETQYF

abundance: -
j_gene: TRBJ2-1
v_gene: TRBV11-3
d_gene: -
CDR3nt: TGTGCCAGCAGCTATTCAAGTGGGGGGCCTAAGAATGAGCAGTTCTTC
CDR3aa: CASSYSSGGPKNEQFF

abundance: once
j_gene: TRBJ2-7
v_gene: TRBV13
d_gene: -
CDR3nt: TGTGCCAGCAGCTTAACGCAGGGGTTCTCCTACGAGCAGTACTTC
CDR3aa: CASSLTQGFSYEQYF

abundance: -
j_gene: TRBJ2-3
v_gene: TRBV4-2
d_gene: TRBD2
CDR3nt: TGTGCCAGCAGCCAAGAGCGCGACCCGACTCTAGCGGGGGTCCAATATTTT
CDR3aa: CASSQERDPTLAGVQYF

abundance: -
j_gene: TRBJ1-1
v_gene: TRBV9
d_gene: -
CDR3nt: TGTGCCAGCAGCGTAGGTGTTGGAGGGGATGGCACTGAAGCTTTCTTT
CDR3aa: CASSVGVGGDGTEAFF

abundance: -
j_gene: TRBJ1-1
v_gene: TRBV4-1
d_gene: TRBD1
CDR3nt: TGCGCCAGCACCCCGCCGGGGACAGGGGTTTGGAACACTGAAGCTTTCTTT
CDR3aa: CASTPPGTGVWNTEAFF

abundance: -
j_gene: TRBJ2-5
v_gene: TRBV4-1
d_gene: TRBD2
CDR3nt: TGCGCCAGCAGCCAAGAAGGGCTAGCGGGCCAAGAGACCCAGTACTTC
CDR3aa: CASSQEGLAGQETQYF

abundance: -
j_gene: TRBJ2-1
v_gene: TRBV19
d_gene: TRBD2
CDR3nt: TGTGCCAGTACAGATATACTAGCGGGGTACAATGAGCAGTTCTTC
CDR3aa: CASTDILAGYNEQFF

abundance: -
j_gene: TRBJ2-7
v_gene: TRBV6-1
d_gene: TRBD2
CDR3nt: TGTGCCAGCAGTGGATCACTAGCGGGGGAAGAGCAGTACTTC
CDR3aa: CASSGSLAGEEQYF

abundance: -
j_gene: TRBJ2-5
v_gene: TRBV29-1
d_gene: TRBD1
CDR3nt: TGCAGCGTTGAAGAATTGGGACAGGGCCCCGAGACCCAGTACTTC
CDR3aa: CSVEELGQGPETQYF

abundance: -
j_gene: TRBJ1-1
v_gene: TRBV9
d_gene: -
CDR3nt: TGTGCCAGCAGCGTAGTAACGAACACTGAAGCTTTCTTT
CDR3aa: CASSVVTNTEAFF

abundance: -
j_gene: TRBJ1-1
v_gene: TRBV11-2
d_gene: TRBD1
CDR3nt: TGTGCCAGCAGCATCAGAGGGACAGACAACACTGAAGCTTTCTTT
CDR3aa: CASSIRGTDNTEAFF

abundance: -
j_gene: TRBJ1-5
v_gene: TRBV29-1
d_gene: -
CDR3nt: TGCAGCGTTAAGGGGGGGCCCAATCAGCCCCAGCATTTT
CDR3aa: CSVKGGPNQPQHF

abundance: few
j_gene: TRBJ2-7
v_gene: TRBV29-1
d_gene: -
CDR3nt: TGCAGCGTTGAAATTCGGGGGTTTTACGAGCAGTACTTC
CDR3aa: CSVEIRGFYEQYF

abundance: -
j_gene: TRBJ1-6
v_gene: TRBV6-5
d_gene: -
CDR3nt: TGTGCCAGCAGAACGACACTCGATAATTCACCCCTCCACTTT
CDR3aa: CASRTTLDNSPLHF

abundance: -
j_gene: TRBJ1-5
v_gene: TRBV5-6
d_gene: -
CDR3nt: TGTGCCAGCAGCTTGGCTCTGGGCAGGGACAATCAGCCCCAGCATTTT
CDR3aa: CASSLALGRDNQPQHF

abundance: -
j_gene: TRBJ1-4
v_gene: TRBV15
d_gene: -
CDR3nt: TGTGCCACCAGCAGAGATATTATGGGCTCTAATGAAAAACTGTTTTTT
CDR3aa: CATSRDIMGSNEKLFF

abundance: once
j_gene: TRBJ1-1
v_gene: TRBV4-1
d_gene: -
CDR3nt: TGCGCCAGCAGCCAAGATCACGGGAGGGTGGGCACTGAAGCTTTCTTT
CDR3aa: CASSQDHGRVGTEAFF